The present TCR beta chain was sequenced within a study of blood T cell repertoires in COVID-19. Study in general: Sites across the United States, Italy and Spain contributed samples from acute and convalescent COVID-19. In each case, the material was cDNA or gDNA derived from T cells, B-cell-depleted T cells, or PBMCs.

Source study methods: The assay estimated nucleated cells by amplifying reference gene primers. TCRdb keeps only in-frame clones here, not all; method: immunoSEQ multiplex PCR. For V, J and clone size, that table is used; D and trimming come from the DNA. The repertoire holds 140,000 or so clones, about 83% seen once, with about 3.7% in the top ten. The CDR3 covers 11 residues. The germline gives CDR1 SQVTM, CDR2 ANQGSEA. Trimming shortened V by 5 bases and J by 5 bases, and 9 bases separated the two germline ends. Everyone who took part was 18 to 89 years old, and they came from 24 US areas. V usage is TRBV29-1 and J usage is TRBJ1-2, with D possibly TRBD1 on 5 matching bases. Sequencing input: PBMCs or T cells enriched from blood (not recorded which). This TCR was sampled from a woman between 45 and 60 years old with acute COVID-19. The CDR3, as DNA: TGCAGCGTTCTGACAGTTTATGGCTACACCTTC. This translates into CSVLTVYGYTF. The full variable domain, completed using reference TRBV29-1 and TRBJ1-2, is SAVISQKPSRDICQRGTSLTIQCQVDSQVTMMFWYRQQPGQSLTLIATANQGSEATYESGFVIDKFPISRPNLTFSTLTVSNMSPEDSSIYLCSVLTVYGYTFGSGTRLTVV.